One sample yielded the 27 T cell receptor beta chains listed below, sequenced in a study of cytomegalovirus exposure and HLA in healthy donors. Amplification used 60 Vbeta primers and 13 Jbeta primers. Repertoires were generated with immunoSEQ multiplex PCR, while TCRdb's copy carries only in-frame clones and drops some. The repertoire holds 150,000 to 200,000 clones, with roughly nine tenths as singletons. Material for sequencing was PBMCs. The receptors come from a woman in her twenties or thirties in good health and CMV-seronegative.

CDR3 coding DNA: TGTGCCAGCAGCTCACCCCCGTGGGAGGCCTCCTACGAGCAGTACTTC. Its protein is CASSSPPWEASYEQYF. The rearrangement joins TRBV9 to TRBJ2-7; tentatively, D is TRBD2 (6 bases). Trimming removed 4 bases at V and 0 bases at J, with 17 bases between. CDR3 length equals 16 residues. Germline V gene sequence: CDR1 SGDLS, CDR2 YYNGEE.

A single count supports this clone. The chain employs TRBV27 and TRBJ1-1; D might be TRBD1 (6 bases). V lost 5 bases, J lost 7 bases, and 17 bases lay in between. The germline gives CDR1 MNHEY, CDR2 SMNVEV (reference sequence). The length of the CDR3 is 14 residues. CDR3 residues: CASSPIGGYFEAFF. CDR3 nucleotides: TGTGCCAGCAGTCCCATAGGGGGATACTTTGAAGCTTTCTTT.

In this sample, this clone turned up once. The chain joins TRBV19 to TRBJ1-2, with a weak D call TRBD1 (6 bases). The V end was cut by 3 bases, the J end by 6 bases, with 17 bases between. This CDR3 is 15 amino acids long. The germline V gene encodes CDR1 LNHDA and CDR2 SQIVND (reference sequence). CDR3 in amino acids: CASSIHQGQGNGYTF. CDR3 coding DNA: TGTGCCAGTAGTATCCATCAGGGGCAGGGAAATGGCTACACCTTC. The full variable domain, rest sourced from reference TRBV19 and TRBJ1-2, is DGGITQSPKYLFRKEGQNVTLSCEQNLNHDAMYWYRQDPGQGLRLIYYSQIVNDFQKGDIAEGYSVSREKKESFPLTVTSAQKNPTAFYLCASSIHQGQGNGYTFGSGTRLTVV.

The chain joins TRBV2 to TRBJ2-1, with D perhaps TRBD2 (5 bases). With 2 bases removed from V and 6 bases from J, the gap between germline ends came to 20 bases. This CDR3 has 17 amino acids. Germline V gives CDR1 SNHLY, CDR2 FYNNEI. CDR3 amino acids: CASSEKMSRVPGNEQFF. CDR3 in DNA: TGTGCCAGCAGTGAAAAGATGTCGAGGGTCCCGGGCAATGAGCAGTTCTTC.

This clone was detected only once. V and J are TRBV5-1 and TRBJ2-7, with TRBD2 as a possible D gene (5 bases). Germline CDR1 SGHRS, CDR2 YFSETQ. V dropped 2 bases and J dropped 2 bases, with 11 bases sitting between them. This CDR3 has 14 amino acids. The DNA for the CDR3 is TGCGCCAGCAGCTTCGGCAGGAGGACCTACGAGCAGTACTTC. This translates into CASSFGRRTYEQYF.

CDR3 nucleotides: TGCGCCAGCACCGACGGGAGGCCCGGGGAGCTGTTTTTT. It is translated as CASTDGRPGELFF. J is TRBJ2-2 and V is TRBV10-2, with TRBD2 matching over 7 bases. Germline trimming cut 7 bases from V and 6 bases from J; bases unmatched to any gene: 5. CDR1 is WSHSY, CDR2 SAAADI, per germline. This CDR3 contains 13 residues.

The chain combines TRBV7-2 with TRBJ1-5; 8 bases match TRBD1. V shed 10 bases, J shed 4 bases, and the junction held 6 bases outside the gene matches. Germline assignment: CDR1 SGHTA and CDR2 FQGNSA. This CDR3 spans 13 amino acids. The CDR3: CATSRQGNQPQHF. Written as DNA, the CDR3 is TGTGCCACCAGTAGACAGGGGAATCAGCCCCAGCATTTT.

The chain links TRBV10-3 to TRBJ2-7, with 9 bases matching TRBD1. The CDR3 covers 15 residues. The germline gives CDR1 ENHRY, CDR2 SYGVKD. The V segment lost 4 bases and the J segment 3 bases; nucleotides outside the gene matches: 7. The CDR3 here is CAISATGGRVYEQYF. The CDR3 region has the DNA TGTGCCATCAGTGCGACAGGGGGTAGAGTCTACGAGCAGTACTTC.

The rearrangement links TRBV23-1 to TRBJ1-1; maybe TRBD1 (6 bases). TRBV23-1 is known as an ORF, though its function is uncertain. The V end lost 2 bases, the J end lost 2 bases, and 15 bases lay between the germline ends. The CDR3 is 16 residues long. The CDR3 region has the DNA TGCGCCAGCAGTCAACTGCGACAGGACCTAAACACTGAAGCTTTCTTT. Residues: CASSQLRQDLNTEAFF.

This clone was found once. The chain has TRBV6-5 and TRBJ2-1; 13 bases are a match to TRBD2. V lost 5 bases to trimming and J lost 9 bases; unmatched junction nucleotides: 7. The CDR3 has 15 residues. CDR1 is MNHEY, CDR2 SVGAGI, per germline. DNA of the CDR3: TGTGCCAGCAGTCTCCGGACTAGCGGGAGTGGTGAGCAGTTCTTC. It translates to CASSLRTSGSGEQFF.

The CDR3 loop reads CASSDSSGRTDTQYF. CDR3 sequence (DNA): TGTGCCAGCAGTGACTCTAGCGGACGCACAGATACGCAGTATTTT. V and J are TRBV25-1 and TRBJ2-3; TRBD2 aligns across 7 bases. The CDR3 covers 15 residues. Trimming removed 3 bases from V and 1 base from J; junction bases left unmatched: 4. Germline V gene data show CDR1 as MGHDK and CDR2 as SYGVNS.

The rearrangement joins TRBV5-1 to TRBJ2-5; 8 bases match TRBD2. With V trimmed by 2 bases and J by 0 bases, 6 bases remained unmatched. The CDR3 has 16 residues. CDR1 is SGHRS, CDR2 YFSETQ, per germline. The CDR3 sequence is CASSLAGAPNQETQYF. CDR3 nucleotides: TGCGCCAGCAGCTTAGCGGGGGCCCCCAACCAAGAGACCCAGTACTTC.

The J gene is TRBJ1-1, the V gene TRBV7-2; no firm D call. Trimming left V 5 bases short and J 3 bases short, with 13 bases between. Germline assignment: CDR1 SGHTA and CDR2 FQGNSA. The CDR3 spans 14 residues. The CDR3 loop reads CASSPYRGDTEAFF. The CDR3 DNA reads TGTGCCAGCAGCCCGTACCGCGGGGACACTGAAGCTTTCTTT.

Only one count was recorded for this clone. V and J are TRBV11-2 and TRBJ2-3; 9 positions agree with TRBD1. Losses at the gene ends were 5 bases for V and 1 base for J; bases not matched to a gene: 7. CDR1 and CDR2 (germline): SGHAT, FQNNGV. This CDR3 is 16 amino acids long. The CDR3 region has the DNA TGTGCCAGCAGCCAAGGACAGGGGTTGGGCACAGATACGCAGTATTTT. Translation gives CASSQGQGLGTDTQYF.

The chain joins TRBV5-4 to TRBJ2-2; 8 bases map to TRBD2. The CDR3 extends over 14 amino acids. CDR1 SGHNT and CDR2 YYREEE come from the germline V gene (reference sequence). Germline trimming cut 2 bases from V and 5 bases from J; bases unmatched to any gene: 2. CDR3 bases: TGTGCCAGCAGCTTAGCGGGAGTTACCGGGGAGCTGTTTTTT. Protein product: CASSLAGVTGELFF.

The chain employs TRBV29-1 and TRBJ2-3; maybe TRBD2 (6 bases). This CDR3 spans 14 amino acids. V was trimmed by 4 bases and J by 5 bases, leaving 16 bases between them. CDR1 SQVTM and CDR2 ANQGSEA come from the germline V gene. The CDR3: CSVGASVREDTQYF. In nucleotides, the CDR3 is TGCAGCGTTGGGGCTAGCGTGAGGGAAGATACGCAGTATTTT.

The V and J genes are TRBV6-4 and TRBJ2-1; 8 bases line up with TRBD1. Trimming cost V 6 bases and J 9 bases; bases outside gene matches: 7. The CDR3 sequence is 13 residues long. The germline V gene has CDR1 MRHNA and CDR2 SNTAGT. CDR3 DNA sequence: TGTGCCAGCAGGGGGACAGGACTGGGTGAGCAGTTCTTC. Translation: CASRGTGLGEQFF.

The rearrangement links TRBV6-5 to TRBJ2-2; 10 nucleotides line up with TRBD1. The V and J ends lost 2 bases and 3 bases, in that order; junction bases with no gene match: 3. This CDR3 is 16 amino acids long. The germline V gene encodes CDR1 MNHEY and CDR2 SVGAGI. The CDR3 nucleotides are TGTGCCAGCAGTTACCGACAGGGGGCCTACACCGGGGAGCTGTTTTTT. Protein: CASSYRQGAYTGELFF.

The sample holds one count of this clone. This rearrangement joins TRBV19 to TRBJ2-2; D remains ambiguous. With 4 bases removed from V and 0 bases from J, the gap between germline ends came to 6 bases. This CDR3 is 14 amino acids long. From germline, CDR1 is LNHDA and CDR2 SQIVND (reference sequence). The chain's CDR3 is CASSTVTNTGELFF. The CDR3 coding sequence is TGTGCCAGTAGTACAGTAACGAACACCGGGGAGCTGTTTTTT.

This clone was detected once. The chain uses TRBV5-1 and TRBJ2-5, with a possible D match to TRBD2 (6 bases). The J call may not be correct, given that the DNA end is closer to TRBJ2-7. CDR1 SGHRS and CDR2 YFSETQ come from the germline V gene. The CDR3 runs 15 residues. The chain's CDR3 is CASSRGGQTSYEQYF. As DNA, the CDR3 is TGCGCCAGCAGCCGGGGAGGCCAGACCTCCTACGAGCAGTACTTC.

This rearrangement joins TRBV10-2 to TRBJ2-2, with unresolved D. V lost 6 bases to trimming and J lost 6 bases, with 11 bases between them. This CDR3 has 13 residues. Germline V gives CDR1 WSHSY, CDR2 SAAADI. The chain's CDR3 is CASRYGGAGELFF. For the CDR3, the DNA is TGCGCCAGCAGATATGGTGGAGCCGGGGAGCTGTTTTTT.

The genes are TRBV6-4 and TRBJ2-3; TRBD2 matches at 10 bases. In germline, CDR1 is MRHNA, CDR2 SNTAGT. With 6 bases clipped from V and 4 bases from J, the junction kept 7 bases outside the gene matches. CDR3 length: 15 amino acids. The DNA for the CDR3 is TGTGCCAGCAGCCTGAGCGGGAGGGGGGCAGATACGCAGTATTTT. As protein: CASSLSGRGADTQYF.

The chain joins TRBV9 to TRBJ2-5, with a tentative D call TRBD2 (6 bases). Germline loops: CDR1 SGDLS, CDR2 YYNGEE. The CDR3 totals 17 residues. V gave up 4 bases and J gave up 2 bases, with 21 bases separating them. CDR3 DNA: TGTGCCAGCAGCTCACCCTCAAGGGGCGGGGAACAAGAGACCCAGTACTTC. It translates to CASSSPSRGGEQETQYF.

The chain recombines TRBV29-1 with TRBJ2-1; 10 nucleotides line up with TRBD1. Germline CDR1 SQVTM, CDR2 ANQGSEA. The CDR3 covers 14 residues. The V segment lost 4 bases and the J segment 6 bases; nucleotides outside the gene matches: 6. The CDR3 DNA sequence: TGCAGCGTTGCGAAACGGACAGGGGGCAATGAGCAGTTCTTC. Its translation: CSVAKRTGGNEQFF.

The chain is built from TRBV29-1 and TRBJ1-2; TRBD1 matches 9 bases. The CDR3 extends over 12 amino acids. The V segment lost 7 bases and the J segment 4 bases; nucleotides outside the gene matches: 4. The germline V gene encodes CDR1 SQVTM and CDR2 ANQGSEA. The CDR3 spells CSAGQGSYGYTF. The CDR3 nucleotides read TGCAGCGCAGGACAGGGGAGCTATGGCTACACCTTC.

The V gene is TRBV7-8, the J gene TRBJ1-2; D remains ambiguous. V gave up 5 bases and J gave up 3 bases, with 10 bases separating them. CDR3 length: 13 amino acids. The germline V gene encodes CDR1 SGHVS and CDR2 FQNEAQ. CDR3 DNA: TGTGCCAGCAGCGAACAGCAGGACTATGGCTACACCTTC. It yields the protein CASSEQQDYGYTF.

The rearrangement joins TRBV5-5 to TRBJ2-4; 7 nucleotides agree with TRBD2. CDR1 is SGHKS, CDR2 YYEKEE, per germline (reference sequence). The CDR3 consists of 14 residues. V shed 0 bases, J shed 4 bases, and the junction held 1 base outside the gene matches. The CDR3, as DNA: TGTGCCAGCAGCTTGGAACTAGCGAAAAACATTCAGTACTTC. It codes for CASSLELAKNIQYF.